The T cell receptor beta chain under discussion was sequenced for a study of cytomegalovirus exposure and HLA in healthy donors. Trimming took 2 bases from V and 12 from J; bases not matched to a gene: 11. The CDR3 contains 16 residues. Germline V gives CDR1 MNHEY, CDR2 SMNVEV (reference sequence). The PCR used 60 Vbeta and 13 Jbeta primers. As originally analysed: Per a later analysis, the number of unique TCR beta chains was around 80 million, of which 10 million to 11 million were shared. Using immunoSEQ multiplex PCR, the repertoire was profiled, and TCRdb retains in-frame clones only, with some absent. V and J calls and clone size are as listed in that table; D and trimming were resolved from the DNA. In the table there are some 200,000 clones, around 70% of which are singletons.

The gene calls are TRBV27 and TRBJ2-1, with 12 positions matching TRBD2. The source is a middle-aged man in good health and CMV-seropositive. Material: PBMCs. The CDR3 is CASSLEYASGGAGQFF. The CDR3 coding sequence is TGTGCCAGCAGTTTAGAGTACGCTAGCGGGGGGGCAGGGCAGTTCTTC.